The present entry profiles one T cell receptor (beta chain) with its context. The CDR3 consists of 14 residues. The V gene end was trimmed by 1 base and the J gene end by 7 bases; junction bases not matched to a gene: 6. Per the germline V gene, CDR1 is SNHLY and CDR2 is FYNNEI. The data derive from a study of blood T cell repertoires in COVID-19. In the original workflow: Amplified reference gene primers provided the basis for estimating nucleated cell counts. The assay was immunoSEQ multiplex PCR, and TCRdb's table has in-frame clones only and misses some. The DNA was the basis for D and trimming; V, J and clone size are from that table. The sample holds over 85,000 clones, about 72% seen once.

The J gene is TRBJ1-2, the V gene TRBV2; 7 positions match TRBD1. The sequence derives from a woman in her sixties or seventies with acute or convalescent COVID-19. The sequencing sample was made of peripheral blood. The CDR3 loop reads CASSEDETGSGYTF. The CDR3 DNA reads as TGTGCCAGCAGTGAAGATGAGACAGGGAGTGGCTACACCTTC.